This TCR beta chain appears in the sequencing data of a study of T cell responses to AZD1222 COVID-19 vaccine. The assay was immunoSEQ multiplex PCR, and TCRdb's table has in-frame clones only and misses some. The sample lists some 150,000 clones; around 92% were seen once. The V gene's germline CDR1 is LNHDA and CDR2 SQIVND (reference sequence). The ends were cut back, 6 bases at V and 1 base at J, with 4 bases in the middle. CDR3 size: 12 residues. The chain joins TRBV19 to TRBJ1-5; no clear D gene. The clonotype was recovered from an adult who received the AZD1222 COVID-19 vaccine. This material consisted of peripheral blood, taken 28 days after the second AZD1222 dose. The CDR3 DNA is TGTGCCAGTAGCGACAGCAATCAGCCCCAGCATTTT. Translation gives CASSDSNQPQHF.